This entry features one T cell receptor (beta chain) sequence. The antigen is undetermined. CTLA-4 blockade with ipilimumab, together with focal radiation, was given to patients with chemo-refractory metastatic non-small-cell lung cancer. The sample comes from a study of radiotherapy plus CTLA-4 blockade in lung cancer. Overall study: Around 18% of enrolled patients responded objectively, and roughly 31% had disease control. Findings and limits, study-wide: Reports state that early shifts in blood T cell clones, with interferon-beta, best predicted response. Among blood TCR repertoires after radiotherapy plus ipilimumab, tumor-derived clones expanded.

TCRdb keeps only in-frame clones here, not all; method: immunoSEQ multiplex PCR. This table has about 120,000 clones, nearly 80% appearing once. CDR1 and CDR2 (germline): MDHEN, SYDVKM. V was trimmed by 2 bases and J by 4 bases, leaving 11 bases between them. The CDR3 runs 14 residues. The sample consisted of peripheral blood, taken from a patient treated with radiotherapy plus ipilimumab. This TCR was sampled from a human donor with non-small cell lung cancer who had a partial response to radiotherapy plus ipilimumab. V gene TRBV28 combines with J gene TRBJ1-2; the D is unclear. The CDR3 DNA sequence: TGTGCCAGCAGTTTAGACGGGGAAGTCTATGGCTACACCTTC. Encoded protein: CASSLDGEVYGYTF.